A single sample gave rise to the 2 T cell receptor beta chains below, sequenced in a study of CD8+CD57+ T cells in acquired aplastic anemia. Genomic DNA templated the TCR beta VDJ and CDR3 profiling. TCRdb reprocessed the reads via MiXCR and lists one record per CDR3 protein. Of a few hundred thousand distinct CDR3 sequences in the sample, less than 35% were seen once. An expansion of CD8+CD57+ cells by flow cytometry had been shown in patients chosen for sequencing. Sequenced material: sorted CD4+, CD8+, or CD8+CD57+ T cells (not recorded which) from PBMCs. The receptors derive from a human donor with aplastic anemia.

Turning to this clonotype: A clone one base away is much larger, so this may be a read error. Because the CDR3's place on the DNA is in doubt, the DNA is left out and the CDR3 is given as listed by TCRdb. V gene TRBV2 combines with J gene TRBJ1-1; TRBD1 reflects the table's D call only, with no check against the DNA. Germline V gives CDR1 SNHLY, CDR2 FYNNEI. The CDR3 length equals 16 residues, ends included. The CDR3 loop is CASSETTWTGVPEAFF.

This chain uses TRBV25-1 with TRBJ2-5; D is ambiguous. V lost 3 bases and J 0 bases, leaving 2 bases between the germline ends. This CDR3 comprises 12 residues. From germline, CDR1 is MGHDK and CDR2 SYGVNS. The CDR3 sequence is CASSEYQETQYF. DNA of the CDR3: TGTGCCAGCAGTGAGTACCAAGAGACCCAGTACTTC.